Listed here is a single T cell receptor (beta chain). TCRdb re-analysed the PCR reads in MiXCR, keeping a single row per CDR3 protein. The sample has 300,000 to 400,000 distinct CDR3 sequences, around 21% seen once. The data belong to a study of molecular identifiers for immune sequencing clone quantification. The CDR3 has 14 amino acids. Per germline, CDR1 SGHTA and CDR2 FQGTGA. The V gene lost 2 bases and the J gene lost 4 bases, with 10 bases spanning the gap. The rearrangement uses TRBV7-3 and TRBJ2-3, with D possibly being TRBD2 (5 bases). Sequencing was performed on naive CD8+ T cells from blood, with Jurkat cell RNA spiked in. Subset noted: FACS-sorted CD8+CD4-CCR7+CD45RA+ naive T cells. The receptor's source is a human donor in good health. Some libraries in this study had Jurkat cell RNA spiked in. CDR3 in amino acids: CASSLQGSADTQYF. DNA of the CDR3: TGTGCCAGCAGCTTACAAGGTAGCGCAGATACGCAGTATTTT.